A selection of T cell receptor beta chains follows, all from one sample in a study of OX40 agonist ivuxolimab in advanced cancers. Assay: immunoSEQ multiplex PCR; the TCRdb copy retains only in-frame clones and omits some. The table has fewer than 35,000 clones, 90% seen once. The sample in question was CD4+ or CD8+ T cells sorted from blood, obtained in a trial of the OX40 agonist ivuxolimab. These receptors originate from an adult with an advanced solid tumor such as melanoma, head and neck, liver or kidney cancer. CDR3s leave out the opening cysteine and the closing phenylalanine or tryptophan. The order of the fields is D gene, CDR3 length, V gene, J gene, CDR3 protein. The D gene is left open where the match is weak.

.,12,TRBV5-1,TRBJ1-4,ASSLVGRGEKLF
.,14,TRBV14,TRBJ1-1,ASSQEPGLGNTEAF
.,11,TRBV4-1,TRBJ2-1,ASSQDFNNEQF
.,12,TRBV5-4,TRBJ1-1,ASSWELVGTEAF
.,11,TRBV6-5,TRBJ1-5,ASSRYSNQPQH
TRBD2,16,TRBV5-5,TRBJ2-3,ASSFPLAGGQHPDTQY
TRBD2,14,TRBV7-9,TRBJ2-7,ASSPRGWEGHNEQY
.,12,TRBV19,TRBJ2-5,ASSIVAGQETQY
.,10,TRBV18,TRBJ2-7,ASSDGTYEQY
.,13,TRBV4-1,TRBJ1-5,ASSQGQNSNQPQH
.,12,TRBV7-6,TRBJ1-2,ASSPGPGGYGYT
.,12,TRBV27,TRBJ2-5,ASSLLGPQETQY
.,15,TRBV7-2,TRBJ2-5,ASSTYLERIIQETQY
TRBD1,15,TRBV29-1,TRBJ1-2,SVRDGRGPEKIYGYT
.,12,TRBV29-1,TRBJ1-1,SVEVEGVSAEAF
TRBD1,15,TRBV5-1,TRBJ2-7,ASSLPRASGDSYEQY
TRBD2,14,TRBV7-2,TRBJ2-1,ASSLLGGGSYNEQF
.,17,TRBV7-2,TRBJ2-1,ASSLVPMENRVTYNEQF
.,10,TRBV7-8,TRBJ2-1,ASSLSPYEQF
.,11,TRBV30,TRBJ2-1,AWSPAQGNEQF
TRBD2,13,TRBV27,TRBJ2-3,ASSFRGRAGDTQY
.,9,TRBV20-1,TRBJ2-5,SARGPAGQY